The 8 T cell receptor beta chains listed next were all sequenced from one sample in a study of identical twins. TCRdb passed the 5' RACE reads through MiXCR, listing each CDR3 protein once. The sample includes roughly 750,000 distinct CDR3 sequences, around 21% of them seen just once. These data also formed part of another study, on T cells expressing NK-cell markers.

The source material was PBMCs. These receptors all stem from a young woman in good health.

The CDR3 DNA reads as TGTGCCTGGAAACAGGAAAATTCACCCCTCCACTTT. Amino acid sequence: CAWKQENSPLHF. The chain combines TRBV30 with TRBJ1-6, with a weak D call TRBD1 (5 bases). The germline V gene has CDR1 GTSNPN and CDR2 SVGIG (reference sequence). The V and J ends lost 4 bases and 7 bases respectively, with 8 bases between them. This CDR3 spans 12 amino acids. Using reference TRBV30 and TRBJ1-6 for the parts outside the CDR3, the full variable domain is SQTIHQWPATLVQPVGSPLSLECTVEGTSNPNLYWYRQAAGRGLQLLFYSVGIGQISSEVPQNLSASRPQDRQFILSSKKLLLSDSGFYLCAWKQENSPLHFGNGTRLTVT.

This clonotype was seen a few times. The CDR3 DNA is TGCGCCAGCAGCCAAGGTTGGGTTACCGGGGAGCTGTTTTTT. Amino acids: CASSQGWVTGELFF. J is TRBJ2-2 and V is TRBV4-3; D is unclear. Germline CDR1 is LGHNA and CDR2 is YSLEER. The CDR3 loop spans 14 amino acids. V lost 1 base and J lost 5, with 8 bases in between.

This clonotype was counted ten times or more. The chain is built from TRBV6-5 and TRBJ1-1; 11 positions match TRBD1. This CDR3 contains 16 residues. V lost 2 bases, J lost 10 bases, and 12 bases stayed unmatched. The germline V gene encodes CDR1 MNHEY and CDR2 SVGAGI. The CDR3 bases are TGTGCCAGCAGTTACGGACAGGGGGCCTCAAAGGGGGCAGCTTTCTTT. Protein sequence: CASSYGQGASKGAAFF.

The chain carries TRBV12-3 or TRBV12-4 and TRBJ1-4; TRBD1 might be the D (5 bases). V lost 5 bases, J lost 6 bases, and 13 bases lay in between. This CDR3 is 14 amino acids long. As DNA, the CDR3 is TGTGCCAGCAGTAGGGACCGAGTAGATGAAAAACTGTTTTTT. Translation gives CASSRDRVDEKLFF.

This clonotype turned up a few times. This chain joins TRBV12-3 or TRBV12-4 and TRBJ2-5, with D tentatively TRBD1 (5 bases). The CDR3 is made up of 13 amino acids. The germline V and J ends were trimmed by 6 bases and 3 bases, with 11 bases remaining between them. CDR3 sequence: CASSQDTEETQYF. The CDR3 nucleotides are TGTGCCAGCAGCCAGGACACGGAAGAGACCCAGTACTTC.

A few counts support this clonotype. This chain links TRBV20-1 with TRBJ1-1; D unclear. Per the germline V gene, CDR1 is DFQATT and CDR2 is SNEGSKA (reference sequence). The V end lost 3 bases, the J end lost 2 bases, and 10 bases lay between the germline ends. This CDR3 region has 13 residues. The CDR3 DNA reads TGCAGTGCTAGTAACACCTTTAACACTGAAGCTTTCTTT. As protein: CSASNTFNTEAFF.

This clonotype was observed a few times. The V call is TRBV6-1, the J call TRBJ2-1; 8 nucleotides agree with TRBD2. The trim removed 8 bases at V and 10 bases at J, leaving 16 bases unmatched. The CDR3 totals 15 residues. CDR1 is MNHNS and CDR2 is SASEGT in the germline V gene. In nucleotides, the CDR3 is TGTGCCAGCGGTCGCGGGAGGCCTCCCAATATCGAGCAGTTCTTC. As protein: CASGRGRPPNIEQFF.

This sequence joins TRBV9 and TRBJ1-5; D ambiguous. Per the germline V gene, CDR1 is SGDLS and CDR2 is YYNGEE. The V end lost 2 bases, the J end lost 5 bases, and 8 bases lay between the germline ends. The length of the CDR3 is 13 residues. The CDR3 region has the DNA TGTGCCAGCAGCGTTGGTTCGTATCAGCCCCAGCATTTT. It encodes CASSVGSYQPQHF.